These T cell receptor beta chains were read from a single sample in a study of shared clonotypes between healthy human individuals. The method was immunoSEQ multiplex PCR; TCRdb's version includes in-frame clones alone and lacks a portion of them. The table includes some 980,000 clones, more than 75% detected once. The sequenced sample consisted of memory CD4+ T cells sorted from blood. These receptors were taken from a young man in good health. The CDR3 runs from the conserved cysteine through the conserved F or W. A D gene is named only where the DNA matches it firmly. Clone size is not always given. Where it is, it says once, few, many or a class for expanded clones.

D	V	J	size	CDR3	DNA
-	TRBV5-1	TRBJ1-1	-	CASSLESRGGTEAFF	TGCGCCAGCAGCTTGGAGTCCCGGGGTGGCACTGAAGCTTTCTTT
-	TRBV7-2	TRBJ2-7	few	CASSSDSSSYEQYF	TGTGCCAGCAGCTCCGACAGTAGCTCCTACGAGCAGTACTTC
-	TRBV30	TRBJ2-7	-	CAWSEQEYEQYF	TGTGCCTGGAGTGAACAGGAGTACGAGCAGTACTTC
-	TRBV29-1	TRBJ1-2	-	CSVSAGNYGYTF	TGCAGCGTTTCAGCAGGGAACTATGGCTACACCTTC
-	TRBV4-1	TRBJ2-3	-	CASSQDLRGTTDTQYF	TGCGCCAGCAGCCAAGATCTTCGCGGGACCACAGATACGCAGTATTTT
-	TRBV9	TRBJ2-2	once	CASSPNTYANTGELFF	TGTGCCAGCAGCCCAAACACGTACGCGAACACCGGGGAGCTGTTTTTT
-	TRBV2	TRBJ2-7	-	CASSEESGGLYERYF	TGTGCCAGCAGTGAAGAGTCTGGGGGTCTCTACGAGCGGTACTTC
-	TRBV11-2	TRBJ1-5	few	CASSRSGVKDQPQHF	TGTGCCAGCAGCCGCTCCGGGGTGAAGGATCAGCCCCAGCATTTT
-	TRBV6-5	TRBJ2-7	-	CASNGRGTNREQYF	TGTGCCAGCAACGGACGTGGGACAAACAGAGAGCAGTACTTC
-	TRBV18	TRBJ1-1	few	CASSLLQGGTEAFF	TGTGCCAGCTCACTTCTACAGGGTGGCACTGAAGCTTTCTTT
TRBD1	TRBV14	TRBJ1-4	once	CASSHRTGANEKLFF	TGTGCCAGCAGCCACCGGACAGGAGCTAATGAAAAACTGTTTTTT
TRBD1	TRBV19	TRBJ1-6	-	CASSMTGQGRYSYNSPLHF	TGTGCCAGTAGTATGACCGGACAGGGACGCTACTCCTATAATTCACCCCTCCACTTT
-	TRBV9	TRBJ1-1	-	CASSVGGQNTEAFF	TGTGCCAGCAGCGTAGGGGGGCAGAACACTGAAGCTTTCTTT
-	TRBV2	TRBJ1-1	few	CASSWMNTEAFF	TGTGCCAGCAGTTGGATGAACACTGAAGCTTTCTTT
-	TRBV7-3	TRBJ2-2	-	CASSLDSPVTGELFF	TGTGCCAGCAGCTTAGACTCCCCAGTTACCGGGGAGCTGTTTTTT
TRBD1	TRBV25-1	TRBJ2-1	-	CASKRTGEQFF	TGTGCCAGCAAACGGACAGGGGAGCAGTTCTTC
-	TRBV28	TRBJ1-2	-	CATLPNLNYGYTF	TGTGCCACCCTTCCAAATTTAAACTATGGCTACACCTTC
-	TRBV18	TRBJ2-7	-	CASSPSQVLREQYF	TGTGCCAGCTCACCATCACAGGTCCTCCGCGAGCAGTACTTC
TRBD1	TRBV2	TRBJ1-5	-	CASRRQGGQPQHF	TGTGCCAGCAGAAGACAGGGGGGGCAGCCCCAGCATTTT
-	TRBV4-1	TRBJ1-3	many	CASSQDSASFITGNTIYF	TGCGCCAGCAGCCAAGATAGCGCCTCCTTCATCACTGGAAACACCATATATTTT
-	TRBV30	TRBJ1-3	-	CACLPNSGNTIYF	TGTGCCTGTCTCCCCAACTCTGGAAACACCATATATTTT
TRBD2	TRBV5-1	TRBJ2-7	-	CASSLATSGRNEQYF	TGCGCCAGCAGCTTGGCGACTAGCGGGAGGAACGAGCAGTACTTC
TRBD1	TRBV28	TRBJ1-2	-	CASSQAGGGATVGYTF	TGTGCCAGCAGCCAAGCAGGGGGGGGCGCTACGGTTGGCTACACCTTC
TRBD2	TRBV7-7	TRBJ2-7	-	CASSLEAGASYEQYF	TGTGCTAGCAGCTTAGAAGCGGGAGCTTCCTACGAGCAGTACTTC
TRBD1	TRBV19	TRBJ1-5	-	CASRGGLQPQHF	TGTGCCAGCCGAGGGGGCCTTCAGCCCCAGCATTTT
-	TRBV5-1	TRBJ1-1	-	CASSLGQVNTEAFF	TGCGCCAGCAGCTTGGGACAGGTAAACACTGAAGCTTTCTTT